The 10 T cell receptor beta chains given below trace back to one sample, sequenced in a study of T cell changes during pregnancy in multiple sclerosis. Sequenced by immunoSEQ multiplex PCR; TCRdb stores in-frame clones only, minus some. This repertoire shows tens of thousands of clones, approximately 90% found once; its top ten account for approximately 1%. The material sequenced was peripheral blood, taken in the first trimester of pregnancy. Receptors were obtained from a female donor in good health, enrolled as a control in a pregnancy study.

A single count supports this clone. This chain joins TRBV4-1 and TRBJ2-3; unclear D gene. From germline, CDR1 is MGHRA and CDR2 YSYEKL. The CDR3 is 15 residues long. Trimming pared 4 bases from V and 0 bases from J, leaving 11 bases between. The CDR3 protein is CASSLTPSSTDTQYF. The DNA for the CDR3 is TGCGCCAGCAGCCTTACACCTTCTAGCACAGATACGCAGTATTTT.

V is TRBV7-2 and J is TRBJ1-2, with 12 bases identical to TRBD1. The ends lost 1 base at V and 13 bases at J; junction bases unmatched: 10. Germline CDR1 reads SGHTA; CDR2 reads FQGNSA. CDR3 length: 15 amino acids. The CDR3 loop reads CASSLEVGTGGSLTF. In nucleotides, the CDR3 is TGTGCCAGCAGCTTAGAGGTCGGGACAGGGGGCAGTCTCACCTTC.

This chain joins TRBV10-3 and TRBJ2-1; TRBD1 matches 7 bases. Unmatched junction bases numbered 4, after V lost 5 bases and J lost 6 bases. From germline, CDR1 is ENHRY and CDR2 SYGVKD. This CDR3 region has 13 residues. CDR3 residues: CAISQDRRNEQFF. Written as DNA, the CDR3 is TGTGCCATCAGTCAGGACAGGCGCAATGAGCAGTTCTTC.

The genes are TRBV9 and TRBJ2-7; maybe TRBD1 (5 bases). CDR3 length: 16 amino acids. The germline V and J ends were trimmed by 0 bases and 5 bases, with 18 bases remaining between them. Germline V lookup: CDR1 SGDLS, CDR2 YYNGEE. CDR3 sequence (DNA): TGTGCCAGCAGCGTAGCTGGGTTGACCGCCAGGGACGAGCAGTACTTC. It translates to CASSVAGLTARDEQYF. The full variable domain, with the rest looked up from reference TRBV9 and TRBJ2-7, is DSGVTQTPKHLITATGQRVTLRCSPRSGDLSVYWYQQSLDQGLQFLIQYYNGEERAKGNILERFSAQQFPDLHSELNLSSLELGDSALYFCASSVAGLTARDEQYFGPGTRLTVT.

The CDR3 reads CASSLVGQGYNEQFF. DNA of the CDR3: TGTGCCAGCAGCTTGGTGGGACAGGGGTACAATGAGCAGTTCTTC. The V gene is TRBV5-6, the J gene TRBJ2-1; TRBD1 aligns across 10 bases. Per the germline V gene, CDR1 is SGHDT and CDR2 is YYEEEE. The V and J ends lost 0 bases and 4 bases, in that order; junction bases with no gene match: 1. The CDR3 loop spans 15 amino acids.

In DNA, the CDR3 is TGCGCCAGCAGCTTGGGGGGCAGAAACACTGAAGCTTTCTTT. This translates into CASSLGGRNTEAFF. V is TRBV5-1 and J is TRBJ1-1; D is perhaps TRBD1 (5 bases). V dropped 0 bases and J dropped 2 bases, with 8 bases sitting between them. The CDR3 loop spans 14 amino acids. Germline V lookup: CDR1 SGHRS, CDR2 YFSETQ.

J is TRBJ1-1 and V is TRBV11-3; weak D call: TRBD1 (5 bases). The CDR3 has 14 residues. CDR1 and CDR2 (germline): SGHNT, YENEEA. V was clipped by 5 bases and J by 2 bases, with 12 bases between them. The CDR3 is CASSPTAYNTEAFF. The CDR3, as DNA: TGTGCCAGCAGCCCGACAGCTTACAACACTGAAGCTTTCTTT.

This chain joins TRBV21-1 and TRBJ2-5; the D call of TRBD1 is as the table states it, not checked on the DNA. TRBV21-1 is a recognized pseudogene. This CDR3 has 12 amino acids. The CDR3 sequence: CASSQGWETQYF. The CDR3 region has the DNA TGTGCCAGCAGCCAGGGGTGGGAGACCCAGTACTTC.

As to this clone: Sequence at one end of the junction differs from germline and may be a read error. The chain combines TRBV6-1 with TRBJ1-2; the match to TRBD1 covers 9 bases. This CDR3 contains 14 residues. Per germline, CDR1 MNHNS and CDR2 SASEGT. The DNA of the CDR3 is TGTGCCAACAGTAAGGACAGGGGCAACTATGGCTACACCTTC. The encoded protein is CANSKDRGNYGYTF.

CDR3 sequence reads: CASSQRQGTNYGYTF. For the CDR3, the DNA is TGTGCCAGCTCCCAGAGACAGGGCACTAACTATGGCTACACCTTC. The chain combines TRBV6-5 with TRBJ1-2; 7 positions agree with TRBD1. The CDR3 consists of 15 residues. Per the germline V gene, CDR1 is MNHEY and CDR2 is SVGAGI. The ends lost 8 bases at V and 0 bases at J; junction bases unmatched: 9.